This TCR beta chain appears in the sequencing data of a study of T-cell reconstitution after alpha-beta-depleted transplantation in children. This clonotype has only a few counts. Trimming removed 5 bases from V and 2 bases from J, with 7 bases in between. The CDR3 sequence is 14 residues long. As it was prepared, the TCRbeta library received unique molecular identifiers. TCRdb re-analysed the PCR reads in MiXCR, keeping a single row per CDR3 protein. This table holds around 370,000 distinct CDR3 sequences, about a tenth found once. The TCR was taken from a human donor who donated a stem cell graft to a child with acute lymphoblastic leukemia. The sample in question was PBMCs from the stem cell graft donor, obtained from the stem cell graft. The chain carries TRBV12-3 or TRBV12-4 and TRBJ2-6, with D uncertain. CDR3 region: CASSDQAGANVLTF. The CDR3, as DNA: TGTGCCAGCAGTGACCAAGCTGGGGCCAACGTCCTGACTTTC.